This T cell receptor (beta chain) derives from a study of blood T cell repertoires in COVID-19. Study-wide background: Some COVID-19 samples were acute and others convalescent; all came from the United States, Italy and Spain. The analysed material was cDNA or gDNA that came from T cells, B-cell-depleted T cells, or PBMCs.

Original data processing: Estimation of nucleated cell counts relied on the amplification of reference gene primers. The table came from immunoSEQ multiplex PCR; TCRdb's copy has only in-frame clones and leaves some out. V and J calls plus clone size are reproduced from that table; the DNA served to infer D and trimming. The sample consists of 60,000 to 75,000 clones, approximately 87% of them appearing once. The CDR3 consists of 15 residues. Germline lookup yields CDR1 MGHRA and CDR2 YSYEKL. V dropped 2 bases and J dropped 4; count of bases not matched to a gene: 3. The chain has TRBV4-1 and TRBJ2-1; TRBD2 matches at 9 bases. Sequences were obtained from peripheral blood. This sequence originates from a man aged 50-60 years with active COVID-19. The CDR3 DNA reads as TGCGCCAGCAGCCAACTAGCGGGACAATACAATGAGCAGTTCTTC. Protein: CASSQLAGQYNEQFF.